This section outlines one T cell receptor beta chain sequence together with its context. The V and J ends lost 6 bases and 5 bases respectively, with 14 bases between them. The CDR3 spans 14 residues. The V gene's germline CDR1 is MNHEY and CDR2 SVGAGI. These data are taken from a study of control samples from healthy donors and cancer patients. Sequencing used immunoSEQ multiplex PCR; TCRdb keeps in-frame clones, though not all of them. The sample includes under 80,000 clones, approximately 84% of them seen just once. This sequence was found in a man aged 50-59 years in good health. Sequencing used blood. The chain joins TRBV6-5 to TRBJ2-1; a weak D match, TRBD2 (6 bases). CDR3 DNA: TGTGCCAGCAGCCCGGGAGTCGGCAACAATGAGCAGTTCTTC. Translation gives CASSPGVGNNEQFF.